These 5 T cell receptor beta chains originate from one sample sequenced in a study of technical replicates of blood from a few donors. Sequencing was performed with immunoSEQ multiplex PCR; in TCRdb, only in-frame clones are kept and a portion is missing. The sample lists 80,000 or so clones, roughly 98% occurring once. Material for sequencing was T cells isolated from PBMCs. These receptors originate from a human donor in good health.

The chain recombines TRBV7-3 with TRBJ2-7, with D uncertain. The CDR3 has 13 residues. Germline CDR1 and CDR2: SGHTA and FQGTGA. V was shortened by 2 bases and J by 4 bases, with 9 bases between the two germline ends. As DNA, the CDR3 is TGTGCCAGCAGCTTAGCTACAGAGTACGAGCAGTACTTC. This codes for CASSLATEYEQYF.

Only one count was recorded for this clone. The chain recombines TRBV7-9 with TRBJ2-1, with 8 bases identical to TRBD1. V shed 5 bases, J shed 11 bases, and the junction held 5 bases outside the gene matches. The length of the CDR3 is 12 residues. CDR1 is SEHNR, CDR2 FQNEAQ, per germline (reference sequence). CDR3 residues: CASSRDRGQQFF. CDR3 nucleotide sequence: TGTGCCAGCAGCCGTGACAGGGGTCAGCAGTTCTTC.

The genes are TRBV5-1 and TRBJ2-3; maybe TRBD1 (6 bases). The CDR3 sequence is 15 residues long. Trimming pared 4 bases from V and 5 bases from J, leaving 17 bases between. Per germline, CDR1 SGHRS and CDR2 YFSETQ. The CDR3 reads CASSADQGNGDTQYF. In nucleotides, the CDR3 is TGCGCCAGCAGCGCGGACCAGGGGAATGGAGATACGCAGTATTTT.

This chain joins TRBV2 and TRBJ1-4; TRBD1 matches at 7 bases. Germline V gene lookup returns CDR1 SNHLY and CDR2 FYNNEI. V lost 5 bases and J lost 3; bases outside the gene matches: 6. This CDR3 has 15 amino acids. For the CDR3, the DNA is TGTGCCAGCAGTTCCAGACAGGGTCCTAATGAAAAACTGTTTTTT. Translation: CASSSRQGPNEKLFF.

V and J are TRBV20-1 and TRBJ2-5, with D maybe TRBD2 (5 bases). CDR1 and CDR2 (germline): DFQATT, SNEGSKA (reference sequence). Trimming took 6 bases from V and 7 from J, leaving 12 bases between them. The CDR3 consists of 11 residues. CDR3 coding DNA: TGCAGTGCATCCTGGGAGCTGACCCAGTACTTC. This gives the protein CSASWELTQYF.